These 17 T cell receptor beta chains originate from one sample sequenced in a study of blood T cell repertoires in COVID-19. The data were produced by immunoSEQ multiplex PCR, yet TCRdb's version contains in-frame clones alone and is incomplete. The sample lists some 93,000 clones; approximately 82% were seen once. Sequenced input: peripheral blood. These receptors were taken from a man between 65 and 85 years old with acute or convalescent COVID-19.

This chain links TRBV7-9 with TRBJ1-2; D perhaps matches TRBD1 (5 bases). This CDR3 spans 13 amino acids. Germline V gives CDR1 SEHNR, CDR2 FQNEAQ (reference sequence). V was shortened by 5 bases and J by 3 bases, with 10 bases between the two germline ends. CDR3 sequence reads: CASSQDSYYGYTF. DNA for the CDR3: TGTGCCAGCAGCCAAGACAGCTACTATGGCTACACCTTC. Complete variable domain (other parts from reference TRBV7-9 and TRBJ1-2): DTGVSQNPRHKITKRGQNVTFRCDPISEHNRLYWYRQTLGQGPEFLTYFQNEAQLEKSRLLSDRFSAERPKGSFSTLEIQRTEQGDSAMYLCASSQDSYYGYTFGSGTRLTVV.

The chain joins TRBV12-3 or TRBV12-4 to TRBJ1-6; TRBD1 agrees at 7 bases. This CDR3 contains 12 residues. The V segment lost 4 bases and the J segment 11 bases; nucleotides outside the gene matches: 2. Written as DNA, the CDR3 is TGTGCCAGCAGTTGGACAGGTACACCCCTCCACTTT. It encodes CASSWTGTPLHF.

V is TRBV11-2 and J is TRBJ2-1; 9 bases are shared with TRBD2. Losses at the gene ends were 5 bases for V and 5 bases for J; bases not matched to a gene: 7. CDR3 length: 15 amino acids. Germline values: CDR1 SGHAT, CDR2 FQNNGV. For the CDR3, the DNA is TGTGCCAGCAGCCCCCGACTAGCGGTTGACAATGAGCAGTTCTTC. It codes for CASSPRLAVDNEQFF.

J is TRBJ1-4 and V is TRBV2; 7 positions match TRBD1. V lost 3 bases to trimming and J lost 5 bases; unmatched junction nucleotides: 9. The CDR3 loop spans 16 amino acids. Germline CDR1 reads SNHLY; CDR2 reads FYNNEI. The CDR3, as DNA: TGTGCCAGCAGTGATCAACTCGGGACAGTAAATGAAAAACTGTTTTTT. Its protein is CASSDQLGTVNEKLFF.

A note on this clone: At one end the junction does not follow the germline gene, possibly because of a read error. CDR3 in DNA: TGTGCCAGCTCAGATGAGGGAGTGTCCTTC. Translating it yields CASSDEGVSF. The chain couples TRBV18 to TRBJ1-2; D gene uncertain. The CDR3 is 10 amino acids. Per the germline V gene, CDR1 is KGHSH and CDR2 is LQKENI. The whole variable domain, remainder taken from reference TRBV18 and TRBJ1-2, is NAGVMQNPRHLVRRRGQEARLRCSPMKGHSHVYWYRQLPEEGLKFMVYLQKENIIDESGMPKERFSAEFPKEGPSILRIQQVVRGDSAAYFCASSDEGVSFGSGTRLTVV.

As for this clone: At one end the junction does not follow the germline gene, possibly because of a read error. The CDR3 DNA is TGTGCTAGCAGCCCCCCCGGCAGGGTCCAAGAGACCCAGTACTTC. This codes for CASSPPGRVQETQYF. The V and J genes are TRBV7-7 and TRBJ2-5, with D perhaps matching TRBD1 (5 bases). The CDR3 runs to 15 residues. Germline assignment: CDR1 SSHAT and CDR2 FNYEAQ (reference sequence). The entire variable domain, with the rest obtained from reference TRBV7-7 and TRBJ2-5, is as follows: GAGVSQSPRYKVTKRGQDVTLRCDPISSHATLYWYQQALGQGPEFLTYFNYEAQPDKSGLPSDRFSAERPEGSISTLTIQRTEQRDSAMYRCASSPPGRVQETQYFGPGTRLLVL.

The chain couples TRBV13 to TRBJ2-2; D perhaps matches TRBD2 (5 bases). Deletions cut 5 bases from V and 1 base from J, with 11 bases between. Germline V gene data show CDR1 as PRHDT and CDR2 as FYEKMQ (reference sequence). The CDR3 sequence is 15 residues long. As DNA, the CDR3 is TGTGCCAGCAGCCCCCGGAGGCAGAACACCGGGGAGCTGTTTTTT. The encoded protein is CASSPRRQNTGELFF.

This chain joins TRBV6-1 and TRBJ2-3, with D maybe TRBD2 (6 bases). V lost 2 bases to trimming and J lost 1 base, with 10 bases between them. The CDR3 consists of 15 residues. Germline-derived CDR1 and CDR2 are MNHNS and SASEGT. CDR3 DNA sequence: TGTGCCAGCAGTGAAATGGAGGGAGGCACAGATACGCAGTATTTT. Amino acid sequence: CASSEMEGGTDTQYF.

The CDR3 bases are TGCAGCGTTGGGGCGGGACTCACAGATACGCAGTATTTT. This encodes CSVGAGLTDTQYF. The V gene is TRBV29-1, the J gene TRBJ2-3; D is possibly TRBD2 (6 bases). Trimming stripped 4 bases from V and 2 bases from J, with 10 bases between. From germline, CDR1 is SQVTM and CDR2 ANQGSEA. The CDR3 has 13 amino acids.

This clone has just a few counts. The V and J genes are TRBV28 and TRBJ2-2; D not certain. CDR1 is MDHEN, CDR2 SYDVKM, per germline. CDR3 size: 15 residues. With 6 bases removed from V and 4 bases from J, the gap between germline ends came to 15 bases. CDR3 loop: CASSPPIPSTGELFF. The CDR3 DNA follows: TGTGCCAGCAGCCCCCCGATCCCGAGCACCGGGGAGCTGTTTTTT. Supplemented by reference TRBV28 and TRBJ2-2, the full variable domain reads DVKVTQSSRYLVKRTGEKVFLECVQDMDHENMFWYRQDPGLGLRLIYFSYDVKMKEKGDIPEGYSVSREKKERFSLILESASTNQTSMYLCASSPPIPSTGELFFGEGSRLTVL.

The chain is built from TRBV5-1 and TRBJ1-1; no definite D call. The CDR3 totals 16 residues. CDR1 and CDR2 from the germline V gene are SGHRS and YFSETQ. The germline V and J ends were trimmed by 5 bases and 0 bases, with 17 bases remaining between them. DNA of the CDR3: TGCGCCAGCAGTCGTGAGGCCAACAAGATGAACACTGAAGCTTTCTTT. Protein sequence: CASSREANKMNTEAFF.

This rearrangement joins TRBV3-1 (or the pseudogene TRBV3-2) to TRBJ2-2; D is perhaps TRBD2 (7 bases). Germline loops: CDR1 LGHDT, CDR2 YNNKEL (reference sequence). This CDR3 contains 15 residues. The V gene lost 3 bases and the J gene lost 9 bases, with 17 bases spanning the gap. CDR3: CASSQGGGRRRELFF. CDR3 DNA sequence: TGTGCCAGCAGCCAGGGGGGGGGCCGAAGGAGGGAGCTGTTTTTT.

This clone was seen a handful of times. Different DNA sequences within this sample yield the same CDR3. The chain is built from TRBV29-1 and TRBJ1-5, with a possible D match to TRBD1 (6 bases). Deletions cut 6 bases from V and 3 bases from J, with 12 bases between. CDR1 SQVTM and CDR2 ANQGSEA come from the germline V gene. The CDR3 has 13 amino acids. CDR3 loop: CSVGQGSNQPQHF. DNA for the CDR3: TGCAGCGTCGGTCAGGGGTCCAATCAGCCCCAGCATTTT.

The J gene is TRBJ1-6, the V gene TRBV29-1; no firm D call. The length of the CDR3 is 12 residues. Germline V gene lookup returns CDR1 SQVTM and CDR2 ANQGSEA. V lost 5 bases and J 10 bases, leaving 12 bases between the germline ends. CDR3 in DNA: TGCAGCGTTTGGAGCCTCGGGTCACCCCTCCACTTT. It is translated as CSVWSLGSPLHF.

The chain recombines TRBV11-1 with TRBJ2-1; a weak D match, TRBD1 (5 bases). V gave up 1 base and J gave up 10 bases, with 14 bases separating them. There are 14 residues in the CDR3. From germline, CDR1 is SGHAT and CDR2 FQDESV (reference sequence). The CDR3 nucleotides are TGTGCCAGCAGCTTAGAGGGGCGGTCGCCGGAGCAGTTCTTC. Residues: CASSLEGRSPEQFF.

DNA of the CDR3: TGTGCCAGCAGCTTCCAAGCGAGCAATCAGCCCCAGCATTTT. Amino acid sequence: CASSFQASNQPQHF. The J gene is TRBJ1-5, the V gene TRBV7-8; D is unclear. V lost 3 bases to trimming and J lost 1 base, with 7 bases between them. The CDR3 has 14 amino acids. Germline CDR1 reads SGHVS; CDR2 reads FQNEAQ.

V gene TRBV7-2 combines with J gene TRBJ1-1; maybe TRBD1 (6 bases). Trimming removed 7 bases at V and 2 bases at J, with 20 bases between. The CDR3 length is 16 residues. The V gene's germline CDR1 is SGHTA and CDR2 FQGNSA. CDR3 bases: TGTGCCAGCATCTATACAGGGTTTTTAGGAAACACTGAAGCTTTCTTT. Translating gives CASIYTGFLGNTEAFF.